This entry lists 5 T cell receptor beta chains sequenced from one sample in a study of cytomegalovirus exposure and HLA in healthy donors (dated by TCRdb to between 2016 and 2019). Library method: the immunoSEQ multiplex PCR assay. A mixture of 60 forward primers for TCR Vbeta segments and 13 reverse primers for TCR Jbeta segments was used in the multiplex PCR. Sourced from immuneACCESS, this table was stored by TCRdb with only in-frame sequences that have V and J called. A share of the clones is absent; for the studies checked, an unresolved V gene accounts for under half, and the remainder has no known explanation. The sample data list 63,000 or so clones, and roughly 74% of these were observed just once. The ten biggest clones cover about a fifth of the sample. Input material: PBMCs. These receptors were obtained from a woman younger than 45 in good health and CMV-seropositive.

The chain combines TRBV15 with TRBJ2-7, with 8 bases aligning to TRBD1. The J segment lost 2 bases and the V segment lost 5 bases, leaving 8 bases of the junction unmatched. The CDR3 consists of 15 residues. The germline CDR1 and CDR2 sequences are LNHNV and YYDKDF (reference sequence). The DNA for the CDR3 is TGTGCCACCAGCCCACGGACAGGGTCAACCTACGAGCAGTACTTC. This codes for CATSPRTGSTYEQYF.

V usage is TRBV28 and J usage is TRBJ1-5, with D maybe TRBD1 (5 bases). CDR3 length: 15 amino acids. The ends were cut back, 2 bases at V and 7 bases at J, with 15 bases in the middle. From germline, CDR1 is MDHEN and CDR2 SYDVKM. The CDR3 DNA reads as TGTGCCAGCAGTTTAGAGACAGTTCTATACCAGCCCCAGCATTTT. This encodes CASSLETVLYQPQHF. Full variable domain (remainder filled in from reference TRBV28 and TRBJ1-5): DVKVTQSSRYLVKRTGEKVFLECVQDMDHENMFWYRQDPGLGLRLIYFSYDVKMKEKGDIPEGYSVSREKKERFSLILESASTNQTSMYLCASSLETVLYQPQHFGDGTRLSIL.

V and J are TRBV30 and TRBJ2-1; the D gene is possibly TRBD2 (5 bases). This CDR3 comprises 13 residues. The germline CDR1 and CDR2 sequences are GTSNPN and SVGIG (reference sequence). V lost 1 base, J lost 12 bases, and 16 bases lay in between. The chain's CDR3 is CAWSEGGSTGQFF. In DNA, the CDR3 is TGTGCCTGGAGTGAAGGAGGCTCAACGGGGCAGTTCTTC.

This clone was counted a few times. The chain joins TRBV6-5 to TRBJ1-2; TRBD1 is a possible D gene (5 bases). V lost 2 bases to trimming and J lost 8 bases, with 12 bases between them. CDR1 MNHEY and CDR2 SVGAGI come from the germline V gene. This CDR3 contains 13 residues. The CDR3 sequence: CASSYGAAIGYTF. DNA of the CDR3: TGTGCCAGCAGTTACGGGGCAGCTATCGGCTACACCTTC.

The rearrangement uses TRBV6-5 and TRBJ1-1; no clear D gene. The germline CDR1 and CDR2 sequences are MNHEY and SVGAGI. Deletions cut 0 bases from V and 1 base from J, with 12 bases between. This CDR3 contains 16 residues. CDR3 DNA: TGTGCCAGCAGTTACTCGACGGCAGGTCAGAACACTGAAGCTTTCTTT. Its protein product is CASSYSTAGQNTEAFF.